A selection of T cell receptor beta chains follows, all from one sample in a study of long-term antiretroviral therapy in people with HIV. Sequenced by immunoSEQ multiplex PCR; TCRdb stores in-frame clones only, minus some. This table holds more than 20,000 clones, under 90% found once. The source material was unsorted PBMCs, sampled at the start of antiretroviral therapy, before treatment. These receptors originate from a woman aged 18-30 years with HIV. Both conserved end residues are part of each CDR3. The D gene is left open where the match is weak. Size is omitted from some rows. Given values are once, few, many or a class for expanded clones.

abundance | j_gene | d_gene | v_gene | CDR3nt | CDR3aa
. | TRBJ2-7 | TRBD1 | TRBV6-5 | TGTGCCAGCAGTTTGTCGGACAGGGCCTACGAGCAGTACTTC | CASSLSDRAYEQYF
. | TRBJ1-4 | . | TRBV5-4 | TGTGCCAGCAGCTTTAACAGGGCTGGTGAAAAACTGTTTTTT | CASSFNRAGEKLFF
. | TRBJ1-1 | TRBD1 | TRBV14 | TGTGCCAGCAGCCGGGACAGGGACACTGAAGCTTTCTTT | CASSRDRDTEAFF
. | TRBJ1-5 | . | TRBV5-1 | TGCGCCAGCAGCTTGTTTGGCAGGCATAATAGCAATCAGCCCCAGCATTTT | CASSLFGRHNSNQPQHF
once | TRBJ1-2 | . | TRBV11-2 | TGTGCCAGCAGCTTAGCTACGGACGGTTCCTATGGCTACACCTTC | CASSLATDGSYGYTF
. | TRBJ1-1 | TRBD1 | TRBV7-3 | TGTGCCAGCAGCTTCGACAGGGGGACTGAAGCTTTCTTT | CASSFDRGTEAFF
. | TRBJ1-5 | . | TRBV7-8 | TGTGCCAGCAGCTTATCTGATAGCAATCAGCCCCAGCATTTT | CASSLSDSNQPQHF
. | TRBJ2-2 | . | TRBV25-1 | TGTGCCAGCAGTGAACGTTATTGGGGGAGAGGCACCGGGGAGCTGTTTTTT | CASSERYWGRGTGELFF
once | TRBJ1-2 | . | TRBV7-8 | TGTGCCAGCAGCTTTACAGGGTCTTCCGGCTACACCTTC | CASSFTGSSGYTF
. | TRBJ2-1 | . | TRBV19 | TGTGCCAGTAGTATTTCAAGGGAATCCTACAATGAGCAGTTCTTC | CASSISRESYNEQFF
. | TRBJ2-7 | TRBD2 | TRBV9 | TGTGCCAGCAGCGTCCATCGGGCTAGCGGTTACTCCTACGAGCAGTACTTC | CASSVHRASGYSYEQYF
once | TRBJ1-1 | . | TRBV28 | TGTGCCAGCAGCTATACCACAGGTTCCACTGAAGCTTTCTTT | CASSYTTGSTEAFF
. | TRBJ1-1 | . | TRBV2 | TGTGCCAGCCTGCTAGACCAGAACACTGAAGCTTTCTTT | CASLLDQNTEAFF
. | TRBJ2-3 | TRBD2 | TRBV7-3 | TGTGCCAGCAGCCAGACTAGCGGGAACACAGATACGCAGTATTTT | CASSQTSGNTDTQYF
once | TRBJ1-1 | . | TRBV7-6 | TGTGCCAGCAGCTTAGGTTGGGGGGGTTTGAACACTGAAGCTTTCTTT | CASSLGWGGLNTEAFF
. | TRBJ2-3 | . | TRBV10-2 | TGCGCCAGCGGCAGGAACGAATGGACAGATACGCAGTATTTT | CASGRNEWTDTQYF
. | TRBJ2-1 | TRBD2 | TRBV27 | TGTGCCAGCAGTCCTAGCGGGGGGGCCAATGAGCAGTTCTTC | CASSPSGGANEQFF
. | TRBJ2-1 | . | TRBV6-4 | TGTGCCAGCAGTGATAAGGAGCTTAGCTCCCCCAATGAGCAGTTCTTC | CASSDKELSSPNEQFF
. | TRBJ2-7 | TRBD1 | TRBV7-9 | TGTGCCAGCAGCTCCCCGGACAGGCCCTACGAGCAGTACTTC | CASSSPDRPYEQYF
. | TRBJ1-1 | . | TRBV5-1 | TGCGCCAGCAGCTTGGGCCGGGGGCGAGGGGCGGACACTGAAGCTTTCTTT | CASSLGRGRGADTEAFF
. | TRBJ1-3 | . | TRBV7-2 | TGTGCCAGCAGCGCCCAGGTGTCGGGAAACACCATATATTTT | CASSAQVSGNTIYF
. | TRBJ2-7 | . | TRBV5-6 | TGTGCCAGCAGCTTGGCCCGCGGCTTATACGAGCAGTACTTC | CASSLARGLYEQYF
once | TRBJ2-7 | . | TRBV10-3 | TGTGCCATCAGTGATAAAGGGGCGCATTCCTACGAGCAGTACTTC | CAISDKGAHSYEQYF
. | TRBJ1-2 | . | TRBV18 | TGTGCCAGCTCACCGACCGAAGGTGACTATGGCTACACCTTC | CASSPTEGDYGYTF
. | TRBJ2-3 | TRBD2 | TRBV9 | TGTGCCAGCAGCGTAGGCTTGGGACTAGCGTTTTCAGATACGCAGTATTTT | CASSVGLGLAFSDTQYF
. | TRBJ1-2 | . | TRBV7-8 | TGTGCCAGCAGCTTAGCGGGGGGGCTAAACTATGGCTACACCTTC | CASSLAGGLNYGYTF
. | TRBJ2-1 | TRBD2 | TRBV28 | TGTGCCAGCAGATATAGCGGGGGGGGTGGTGAGCAGTTCTTC | CASRYSGGGGEQFF
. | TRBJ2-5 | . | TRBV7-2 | TGTGCCAGCAGCTTCGGGGTTGGATGGATGAAGACCCAGTACTTC | CASSFGVGWMKTQYF
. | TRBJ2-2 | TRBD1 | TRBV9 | TGTGCCAGCAGCTTCCGGACAGGGGGGCAAACCGGGGAGCTGTTTTTT | CASSFRTGGQTGELFF
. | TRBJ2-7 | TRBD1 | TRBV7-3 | TGTGCCAGCAGCTTAAGACCGGGACAGGGTAACGAGCAGTACTTC | CASSLRPGQGNEQYF
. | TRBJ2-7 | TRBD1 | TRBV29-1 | TGCAGCGTCACAGGGGGCGACCCCTACGAGCAGTACTTC | CSVTGGDPYEQYF
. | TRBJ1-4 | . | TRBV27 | TGTGCCAGCAGTTTGGGGGACTCCGGTAAACTGTTTTTT | CASSLGDSGKLFF
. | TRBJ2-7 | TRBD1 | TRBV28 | TGTGCCAGCAGTTTAGGGACAGCAGGCGAGCAGTACTTC | CASSLGTAGEQYF
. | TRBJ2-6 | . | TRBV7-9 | TGTGCCAGCAGCTTAGCGGAGAGCGCCGACGTGGCTTTC | CASSLAESADVAF
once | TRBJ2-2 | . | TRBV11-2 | TGTGCCAGCAGCTTGGTCGGACGGTCTACCGGGGAGCTGTTTTTT | CASSLVGRSTGELFF
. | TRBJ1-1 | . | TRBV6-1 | TGTGTCAGCAGGGAGATTAGGCAGGTTGTATCCTTT | CVSREIRQVVSF
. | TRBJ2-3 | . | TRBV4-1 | TGCGCCAGCAGCCCGGGAACAGATACGCAGTATTTT | CASSPGTDTQYF
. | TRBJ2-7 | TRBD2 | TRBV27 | TGTGCCAGCAGTTTGTCGGGGACTAGCGGGGGAAACGAGCAGTACTTC | CASSLSGTSGGNEQYF
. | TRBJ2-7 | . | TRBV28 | TGTGCCAGCAGTTTATGGAGTGACGAGCAGTACTTC | CASSLWSDEQYF
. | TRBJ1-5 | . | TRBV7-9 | TGTGCCAGCACCGAGGGGGATCAGCCCCAGCATTTT | CASTEGDQPQHF
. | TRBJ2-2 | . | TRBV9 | TGTGCCAGCAGCGTAGCGAGCGGTAGCGGGGAGCTGTTTTTT | CASSVASGSGELFF
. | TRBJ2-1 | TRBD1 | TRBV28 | TGTGCCAGCAGTTCAAGGGACAGATCGTTTTACAATGAGCAGTTCTTC | CASSSRDRSFYNEQFF
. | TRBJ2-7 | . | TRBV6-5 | TGTGCCAGCAGTTACTCGTTCAGGGGTTTGGGGGAGCAGTACTTC | CASSYSFRGLGEQYF
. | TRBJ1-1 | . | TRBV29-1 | TGCAGCGTTTCGGGACAACTAATGAACACTGAAGCTTTCTTT | CSVSGQLMNTEAFF
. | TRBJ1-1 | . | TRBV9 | TGTGCCAGCAGCGTCGGAGGAATAATGAACACTGAAGCTTTCTTT | CASSVGGIMNTEAFF
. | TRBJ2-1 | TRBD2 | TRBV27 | TGTGCCAGCAGTTTATCCCTATCGACTAGCGGGAGGGCCAAGAATGAGCAGTTCTTC | CASSLSLSTSGRAKNEQFF
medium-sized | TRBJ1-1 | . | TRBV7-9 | TGTGCCAGCATCCCACGGGATACAGGGAACCCTGAAGCTTTCTTT | CASIPRDTGNPEAFF
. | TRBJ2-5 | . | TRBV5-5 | TGTGCCAGCCGTCAGGACTTTAAAGAGACCCAGTACTTC | CASRQDFKETQYF
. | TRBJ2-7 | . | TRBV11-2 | TGTGCCAGCAGCTTAGAGTCCTACGAGCAGTACTTC | CASSLESYEQYF
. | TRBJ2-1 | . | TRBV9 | TGTGCCAGCAGCGCCGGGACATTAAGAATCAATGAGCAGTTCTTC | CASSAGTLRINEQFF
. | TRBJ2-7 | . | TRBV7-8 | TGTGCCAGCAGCTTACGAAGAGCGCAGGGTCACCTAGGGTCCTACGAGCAGTACTTC | CASSLRRAQGHLGSYEQYF
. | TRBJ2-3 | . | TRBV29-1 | TGCAGCGTTGAAGATCTCGGACAGTTGGATCAGACGCAGTATTTT | CSVEDLGQLDQTQYF
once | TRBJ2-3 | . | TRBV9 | TGTGCCAGCAGCGTATCTGTACAGGGTCTGGGAGATACGCAGTATTTT | CASSVSVQGLGDTQYF
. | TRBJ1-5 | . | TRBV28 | TGTGCCAGCAGTTCAGAACAGGGACTCGGGAATCAGCCCCAGCATTTT | CASSSEQGLGNQPQHF
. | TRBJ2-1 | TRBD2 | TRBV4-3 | TGCGCCAGCAGCCAAGATGAAGGTAGCGGGGAGTTCTTC | CASSQDEGSGEFF
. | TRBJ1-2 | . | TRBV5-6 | TGTGCCAGCAGCTCAACGGCGGGTCACTATGGCTACACCTTC | CASSSTAGHYGYTF
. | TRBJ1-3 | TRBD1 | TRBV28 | TGTGCCACCCGAATGGAGGGGGCGTCTAACACCATATATTTT | CATRMEGASNTIYF